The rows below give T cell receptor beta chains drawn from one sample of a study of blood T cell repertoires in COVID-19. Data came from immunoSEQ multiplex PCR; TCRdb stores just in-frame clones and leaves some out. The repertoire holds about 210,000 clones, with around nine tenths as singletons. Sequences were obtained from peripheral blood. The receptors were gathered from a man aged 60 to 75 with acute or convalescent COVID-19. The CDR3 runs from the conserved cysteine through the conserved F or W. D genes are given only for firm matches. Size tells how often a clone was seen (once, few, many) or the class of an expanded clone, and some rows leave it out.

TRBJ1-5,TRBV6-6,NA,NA,TGTGCCAGCAGCCTACCCCGCAATAGTCAGCCCCAGCATTTT,CASSLPRNSQPQHF
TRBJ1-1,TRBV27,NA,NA,TGTGCCAGCAGTTTATTTCCAGAACTGAACACTGAAGCTTTCTTT,CASSLFPELNTEAFF
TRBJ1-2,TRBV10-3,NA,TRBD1,TGTGCCATCAGTCCACAGGGGGACTATGGCTACACCTTC,CAISPQGDYGYTF
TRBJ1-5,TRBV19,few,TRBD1,TGTGCCAGTAGTACAGGACAGGGAGCTTCTTTAAATCAGCCCCAGCATTTT,CASSTGQGASLNQPQHF
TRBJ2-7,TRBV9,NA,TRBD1,TGTGCCAGCAGCCCCGGGACAGGGGCTTCGCGGGAGCAGTACTTC,CASSPGTGASREQYF
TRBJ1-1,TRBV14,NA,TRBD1,TGTGCCAGCAGCCAAGAATCCGGACAGGGAAACACTGAAGCTTTCTTT,CASSQESGQGNTEAFF
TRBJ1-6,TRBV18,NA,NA,TGTGCCAGCTCACCAGCCGAGGCCTCACCCCTCCACTTT,CASSPAEASPLHF
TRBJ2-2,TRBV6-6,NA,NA,TGTGCCAGCAGTCACCGGGAGTCCGGGGAGCTGTTTTTT,CASSHRESGELFF
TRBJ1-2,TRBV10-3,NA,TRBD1,TGTGCCATCACCCCTCTAGGGACAGAGGGGAATGGCTACACCTTC,CAITPLGTEGNGYTF
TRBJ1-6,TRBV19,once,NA,TGTGCCAGTAGTATGGATGGACAATCCTATAATTCACCCCTCCACTTT,CASSMDGQSYNSPLHF
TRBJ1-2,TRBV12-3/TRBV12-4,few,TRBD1,TGTGCCAGCAGACTCGAGGGACAGGATGGCTACACCTTC,CASRLEGQDGYTF
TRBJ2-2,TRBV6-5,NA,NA,TGTGCCAGCAGTTACGGTGCCTATAACACCGGGGAGCTGTTTTTT,CASSYGAYNTGELFF
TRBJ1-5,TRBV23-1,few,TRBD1,TGCGCCAGCAGTCAATCAGGGACAGGGACAAGCAATCAGCCCCAGCATTTT,CASSQSGTGTSNQPQHF
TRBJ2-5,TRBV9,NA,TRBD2,TGTGCCAGCAGCGTAGAACCTAGCGGGGGAACTCAAGAGACCCAGTACTTC,CASSVEPSGGTQETQYF
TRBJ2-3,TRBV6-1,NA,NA,TGTGCCAGCTGTGAAAGGGGATTGAGCACAGATACGCAGTATTTT,CASCERGLSTDTQYF
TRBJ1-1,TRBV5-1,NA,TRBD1,TGCGCCAGCAGCCTGACAGGGGTTCGGGACACTGAAGCTTTCTTT,CASSLTGVRDTEAFF
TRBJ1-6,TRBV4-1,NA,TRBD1,TGCGCCAGCAGCCTTGGACAGGGAAACTCCTATAATTCACCCCTCCACTTT,CASSLGQGNSYNSPLHF
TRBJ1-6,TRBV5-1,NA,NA,TGCGCCAGCAGCTTGGCCGAGTGGGGGGATTCACCCCTCCACTTT,CASSLAEWGDSPLHF
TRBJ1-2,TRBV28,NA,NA,TGTGCCACCTCAGGCGGGGCAAGATATGGCTACACCTTC,CATSGGARYGYTF
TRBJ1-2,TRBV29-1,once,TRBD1,TGCAGCGTTGACCAGGCTCCGGGACAGGGGGCTTATGGCTACACCTTC,CSVDQAPGQGAYGYTF
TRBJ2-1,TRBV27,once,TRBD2,TGTGCCAGCAGTTTTTTCGGGGGGATGGGGATTGGTGAGCAGTTCTTC,CASSFFGGMGIGEQFF
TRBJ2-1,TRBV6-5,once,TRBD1,TGTGCCAGCAGCTACGACAGGGGGTCCTACAATGAGCAGTTCTTC,CASSYDRGSYNEQFF
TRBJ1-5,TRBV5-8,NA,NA,TGTGCCAGCAGCTCACAGGGTGTCCAGCCCCAGCATTTT,CASSSQGVQPQHF
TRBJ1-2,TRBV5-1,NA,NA,TGCGCCAGCAGCGCCCGCCCTGGGGAGGGGATCTATGGCTACACCTTC,CASSARPGEGIYGYTF
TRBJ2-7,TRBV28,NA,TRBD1,TGTGCCAGCAGTTTTGGGGCATTTGGGACAGGGAGGAACGAGCAGTACTTC,CASSFGAFGTGRNEQYF
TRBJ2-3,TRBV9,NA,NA,TGTGCCAGCAGCGTAGGGGGGCTAAATACGCAGTATTTT,CASSVGGLNTQYF
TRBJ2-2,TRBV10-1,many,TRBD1,TGCGCCAGCAGGGGACAGGGAGCCACCGGGGAGCTGTTTTTT,CASRGQGATGELFF
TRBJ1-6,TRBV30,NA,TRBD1,TGTGCCTGGAGTGCCCTGGACAGGGGTAATTCACCCCTCCACTTT,CAWSALDRGNSPLHF
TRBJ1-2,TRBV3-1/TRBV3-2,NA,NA,TGTGCCAGCAGCCACAGGGGTGGCTACACCTTC,CASSHRGGYTF
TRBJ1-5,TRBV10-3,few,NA,TGTGCCATCAGTGACCCCGGGGACACTAATCAGCCCCAGCATTTT,CAISDPGDTNQPQHF
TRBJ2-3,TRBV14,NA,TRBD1,TGTGCCAGCAGCTCCTGGACAGGGGTGGGAGATACGCAGTATTTT,CASSSWTGVGDTQYF
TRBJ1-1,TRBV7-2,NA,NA,TGTGCCAGCAGCTACACAGTGAACACTGAAGCTTTCTTT,CASSYTVNTEAFF
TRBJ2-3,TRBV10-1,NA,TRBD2,TGCGCCAGCAGTGACAGACTAAGCGGGGGAGGGCCAGATACGCAGTATTTT,CASSDRLSGGGPDTQYF
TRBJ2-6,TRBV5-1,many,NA,TGCGCCAGCAGCTTCTTGTCTGGGGCCAACGTCCTGACTTTC,CASSFLSGANVLTF
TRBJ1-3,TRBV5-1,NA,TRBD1,TGCGCCAGCAGCTTGGCGAGTGGTTCAGGGGGCGTAAACACCATATATTTT,CASSLASGSGGVNTIYF
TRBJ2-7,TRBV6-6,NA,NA,TGTGCCACCCAAGTGAGAGGTACCAACGAGCAGTACTTC,CATQVRGTNEQYF
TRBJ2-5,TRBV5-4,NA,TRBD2,TGTGCCAGCAGCCGGGGCGGGGGGGCCCGAGAGACCCAGTACTTC,CASSRGGGARETQYF
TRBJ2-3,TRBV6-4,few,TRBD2,TGTGCCAGCAGTATACTAGCGGGGCCTGGTGATACGCAGTATTTT,CASSILAGPGDTQYF
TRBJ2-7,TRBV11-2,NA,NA,TGTGCCAGCAGCGCTAACTACGAGCAGTACTTC,CASSANYEQYF
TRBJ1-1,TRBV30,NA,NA,TGTGCCTGGAGTGTTTCGGGGGTAGGAACTGAAGCTTTCTTT,CAWSVSGVGTEAFF